The next 22 T cell receptor beta chains were all read from a single sample in a study of blood T cell repertoires in COVID-19. Repertoires were generated with immunoSEQ multiplex PCR, while TCRdb's copy carries only in-frame clones and drops some. Found here are roughly 300,000 clones, 85% to 90% of them singletons; the top ten hold roughly 1.6%. The sample taken for sequencing was peripheral blood. The source of these receptors is a woman in her 40s who had recovered from COVID-19.

The gene calls are TRBV24-1 and TRBJ2-4; possibly TRBD2 for D (5 bases). This CDR3 region has 11 residues. V lost 6 bases to trimming and J lost 8 bases, with 7 bases between them. CDR1 KGHDR and CDR2 SFDVKD come from the germline V gene. In DNA form, the CDR3 reads TGTGCCACCAGTACGCGGGACATTCAGTACTTC. Protein: CATSTRDIQYF.

This clone has more than one count but fewer than ten. The chain uses TRBV4-3 and TRBJ2-7; 7 bases agree with TRBD1. This CDR3 has 16 residues. Germline CDR1 and CDR2: LGHNA and YSLEER. V dropped 3 bases and J dropped 3; count of bases not matched to a gene: 11. Written as DNA, the CDR3 is TGCGCCAGCAGCCAGGCTGACAGGGTGTCCCTCTACGAGCAGTACTTC. It specifies CASSQADRVSLYEQYF.

This chain links TRBV3-1 (or the pseudogene TRBV3-2) with TRBJ1-1, with D maybe TRBD1 (6 bases). V lost 1 base to trimming and J lost 6 bases, with 15 bases between them. CDR1 is LGHDT, CDR2 YNNKEL, per germline (reference sequence). The CDR3 contains 15 residues. This chain's CDR3 is CASSQAGKGQPEAFF. The CDR3 nucleotides are TGTGCCAGCAGCCAAGCCGGAAAGGGACAACCTGAAGCTTTCTTT.

CDR3 coding DNA: TGTGCCAGTAGTCTCCCCAGGACAGGCTACACCTTC. This encodes CASSLPRTGYTF. The gene calls are TRBV19 and TRBJ1-2; a weak D match, TRBD1 (5 bases). V shed 5 bases and J shed 8 bases, with 12 bases lying between them. From germline, CDR1 is LNHDA and CDR2 SQIVND (reference sequence). CDR3 length: 12 residues.

The chain combines TRBV6-4 with TRBJ2-2; D might be TRBD1 (5 bases). The CDR3 loop spans 19 amino acids. The V end was cut by 0 bases, the J end by 3 bases, with 20 bases between. Germline CDR1 is MRHNA and CDR2 is SNTAGT. CDR3: CASSDSRRDSGADTGELFF. The CDR3 nucleotides read TGTGCCAGCAGTGACTCGAGACGCGACAGTGGGGCCGACACCGGGGAGCTGTTTTTT.

This clone has a single count. The rearrangement joins TRBV29-1 to TRBJ1-1; perhaps TRBD1 as D (6 bases). This CDR3 contains 11 residues. Germline CDR1 reads SQVTM; CDR2 reads ANQGSEA. Trimming took 6 bases from V and 11 from J, leaving 16 bases between them. The CDR3: CSVPGGPGAFF. The CDR3, as DNA: TGCAGCGTCCCTGGGGGCCCGGGGGCTTTCTTT.

The chain is built from TRBV9 and TRBJ1-2; 7 bases are a match to TRBD1. CDR3 size: 17 residues. The germline V gene encodes CDR1 SGDLS and CDR2 YYNGEE. V trimming: 3 bases; J trimming: 4 bases; junction bases outside the gene matches: 15. The CDR3 here is CASSASANSGTAYGYTF. Here the CDR3 DNA reads TGTGCCAGCAGCGCATCAGCGAACTCCGGGACAGCCTATGGCTACACCTTC.

This clone was seen more than once but under ten times. The V and J genes are TRBV19 and TRBJ1-5, with a possible D match to TRBD1 (5 bases). The germline V gene encodes CDR1 LNHDA and CDR2 SQIVND (reference sequence). This CDR3 is built from 17 residues. V was trimmed by 5 bases and J by 0 bases, leaving 17 bases between them. CDR3 amino acids: CASSSRGRGYSNQPQHF. The CDR3 DNA reads TGTGCCAGTAGTTCCCGGGGCCGGGGGTATAGCAATCAGCCCCAGCATTTT.

This chain connects TRBV24-1 to TRBJ2-5, with 12 bases that match TRBD2. CDR1 and CDR2 (germline): KGHDR, SFDVKD. The CDR3 extends over 15 amino acids. V shed 4 bases, J shed 5 bases, and the junction held 4 bases outside the gene matches. The CDR3 sequence: CATSDSTSGGETQYF. The CDR3 nucleotides read TGTGCCACCAGTGACTCGACTAGCGGGGGTGAGACCCAGTACTTC.

CDR3 DNA: TGTGCCAGCAGCCCGCGGTCGGGGAGTACTAACTATGGCTACACCTTC. Protein: CASSPRSGSTNYGYTF. The chain couples TRBV7-8 to TRBJ1-2; no clear D. Between the trimmed V and J ends, which lost 5 bases and 0 bases, there was a span of 16 bases. This CDR3 spans 16 amino acids. Germline CDR1 reads SGHVS; CDR2 reads FQNEAQ.

The chain uses TRBV5-1 and TRBJ2-2, with TRBD1 matching over 8 bases. J lost 0 bases, V lost 4 bases, and 8 bases had no gene match. CDR1 and CDR2 from the germline V gene are SGHRS and YFSETQ. The CDR3 is made up of 17 amino acids. The CDR3 region has the DNA TGCGCCAGCAGCGGCCCGGGACAGGAGCCGAACACCGGGGAGCTGTTTTTT. It translates to CASSGPGQEPNTGELFF.

The chain employs TRBV9 and TRBJ1-2; 10 positions agree with TRBD1. V trimming: 4 bases; J trimming: 5 bases; junction bases outside the gene matches: 5. CDR1 is SGDLS and CDR2 is YYNGEE in the germline V gene. This CDR3 has 14 residues. The CDR3 coding sequence is TGTGCCAGCAGCCTGGGACAGGGGTTATATGGCTACACCTTC. It yields the protein CASSLGQGLYGYTF.

The chain joins TRBV4-3 to TRBJ2-1, with 8 bases fitting TRBD1. V lost 0 bases, J lost 7 bases, and 8 bases stayed unmatched. This CDR3 has 16 residues. Looked up from germline, CDR1 is LGHNA and CDR2 is YSLEER. DNA of the CDR3: TGCGCCAGCAGCCAAGAAGGCGGCAGGGGGCTAAATGAGCAGTTCTTC. Encoded protein: CASSQEGGRGLNEQFF.

V is TRBV5-6 and J is TRBJ1-1; 9 bases are a match to TRBD1. CDR3 length: 17 amino acids. The trim removed 3 bases at V and 1 base at J, leaving 10 bases unmatched. In germline, CDR1 is SGHDT, CDR2 YYEEEE. The CDR3 loop reads CASSWGTGRRSNTEAFF. The CDR3 DNA reads TGTGCCAGCAGCTGGGGGACAGGGCGACGATCGAACACTGAAGCTTTCTTT.

The genes are TRBV11-2 and TRBJ2-1, with D possibly TRBD2 on 5 matching bases. The germline gives CDR1 SGHAT, CDR2 FQNNGV. Trimming shortened V by 6 bases and J by 5 bases, and 17 bases separated the two germline ends. This CDR3 region has 15 residues. The CDR3 sequence: CASRPPGGRNNEQFF. CDR3 in DNA: TGTGCCAGCAGACCTCCCGGCGGGCGAAACAATGAGCAGTTCTTC.

The V call is TRBV19, the J call TRBJ2-1; tentative D call: TRBD1 (5 bases). CDR1 is LNHDA and CDR2 is SQIVND in the germline V gene (reference sequence). The CDR3 is made up of 16 amino acids. V dropped 4 bases and J dropped 4 bases, with 17 bases sitting between them. The CDR3 reads CASSRKGNGVYNEQFF. In DNA, the CDR3 is TGTGCCAGTAGTAGGAAGGGGAACGGCGTGTACAATGAGCAGTTCTTC.

This chain uses TRBV5-1 with TRBJ2-7; the D gene is possibly TRBD2 (5 bases). The CDR3 has 13 amino acids. V was clipped by 2 bases and J by 3 bases, with 9 bases between them. CDR1 and CDR2 (germline): SGHRS, YFSETQ. CDR3 protein: CASSFGGFYEQYF. In DNA, the CDR3 is TGCGCCAGCAGCTTTGGAGGATTCTACGAGCAGTACTTC.

Here the CDR3 reads CASSRTTGGLGNTIYF. The CDR3 nucleotides read TGTGCCAGCAGCCGTACTACAGGTGGTTTAGGGAACACCATATATTTT. The chain employs TRBV7-9 and TRBJ1-3; possible D gene TRBD1, 5 bases. Trimming took 5 bases from V and 7 from J, leaving 21 bases between them. CDR3 length: 16 residues. Germline CDR1 is SEHNR and CDR2 is FQNEAQ (reference sequence).

The chain has TRBV30 and TRBJ1-2; TRBD1 matches 7 bases. The germline V gene has CDR1 GTSNPN and CDR2 SVGIG (reference sequence). Trimming removed 2 bases from V and 3 bases from J; junction bases left unmatched: 9. CDR3 length: 15 amino acids. CDR3 protein: CAWSFDRVSHYGYTF. Here the CDR3 DNA reads TGTGCCTGGAGTTTCGACAGGGTATCTCACTATGGCTACACCTTC.

V and J are TRBV11-3 and TRBJ2-3; weak D call: TRBD2 (5 bases). The CDR3 consists of 17 residues. CDR1 is SGHNT, CDR2 YENEEA, per germline. Deletions cut 1 base from V and 3 bases from J, with 17 bases between. CDR3 residues: CASSLGIGPRRTDTQYF. The CDR3 DNA reads as TGTGCCAGCAGCTTAGGCATAGGACCCAGGAGGACAGATACGCAGTATTTT.

Comment on this clone: Because the CDR3's place on the DNA is in doubt, the DNA is left out and the CDR3 is given as listed by TCRdb. This sequence joins TRBV11-2 and TRBJ1-1; whether TRBD1, the table's D call, matches the DNA was not checked. CDR1 and CDR2 from the germline V gene are SGHAT and FQNNGV. The CDR3 numbers 15 amino acids, ends counted. The CDR3 region is CASSFRARGHTEAFF.

V gene TRBV6-2 or TRBV6-3 combines with J gene TRBJ1-4; D is uncertain. Germline lookup yields CDR1 MNHEY and CDR2 SVGEGT. Trimming pared 4 bases from V and 10 bases from J, leaving 16 bases between. The CDR3 is 14 amino acids. CDR3 sequence (DNA): TGTGCCAGCAGTTTAAATTACGGGGAACGAAAACTGTTTTTT. Translation gives CASSLNYGERKLFF.